This T cell receptor (beta chain) was observed in a study of brain metastases from non-small cell lung cancer. Produced via immunoSEQ multiplex PCR; TCRdb's table is partial and in-frame only. The table shows some 1,400 clones, with 70% to 85% occurring only once. The specimen was tumor-adjacent normal tissue. The TCR originated in a donor at least 40 years old with non-small cell lung cancer.

The CDR3 reads CSVEDPNNEQFF. The DNA for the CDR3 is TGCAGCGTTGAAGACCCGAACAATGAGCAGTTCTTC. This chain connects TRBV29-1 to TRBJ2-1; no firm D call. This CDR3 has 12 amino acids. Germline V gene data show CDR1 as SQVTM and CDR2 as ANQGSEA. V dropped 0 bases and J dropped 5 bases, with 5 bases sitting between them.